A single sample is the source of the 30 T cell receptor beta chains below, sequenced in a study of graft-versus-host responses after intestinal transplantation. The repertoire was sequenced with immunoSEQ multiplex PCR; TCRdb's copy has only in-frame clones and lacks some. The data contain 80,000 to 95,000 clones, 90% to 95% of them singletons. What these receptors recognize is not known. Source: unstimulated CD8+ T cells sorted from spleen or lymph node cells, taken before intestinal transplant. These receptors were obtained from a human donor who received an intestinal transplant.

The rearrangement uses TRBV4-1 and TRBJ2-1, with 9 bases that match TRBD1. Germline V lookup: CDR1 MGHRA, CDR2 YSYEKL. The J segment lost 8 bases and the V segment lost 4 bases, leaving 3 bases of the junction unmatched. The CDR3 sequence is 13 residues long. As DNA, the CDR3 is TGCGCCAGCAGCCCGACAGGGGGGGATGAGCAGTTCTTC. Translating gives CASSPTGGDEQFF.

The rearrangement uses TRBV5-1 and TRBJ2-2; 15 bases map to TRBD2. Trimming cost V 4 bases and J 5 bases; bases outside gene matches: 9. The CDR3 is made up of 18 amino acids. The germline CDR1 and CDR2 sequences are SGHRS and YFSETQ. CDR3 nucleotides: TGCGCCAGCAGCGGCGCGGGACTAGCGGGGGGAAGGACCGGGGAGCTGTTTTTT. Its protein product is CASSGAGLAGGRTGELFF.

V gene TRBV6-5 combines with J gene TRBJ1-1, with D perhaps matching TRBD1 (6 bases). This CDR3 is built from 13 residues. Germline V gene lookup returns CDR1 MNHEY and CDR2 SVGAGI. The ends were cut back, 6 bases at V and 8 bases at J, with 16 bases in the middle. CDR3 in amino acids: CASSLHADREAFF. The DNA for the CDR3 is TGTGCCAGCAGCCTCCACGCCGACAGGGAAGCTTTCTTT.

This clone was recorded only once. The chain recombines TRBV6-1 with TRBJ2-1; no definite D call. The germline gives CDR1 MNHNS, CDR2 SASEGT. Trimming left V 8 bases short and J 5 bases short, with 7 bases between. This CDR3 has 11 amino acids. CDR3 residues: CASWTNNEQFF. The CDR3 DNA sequence: TGTGCCAGCTGGACCAACAATGAGCAGTTCTTC.

The chain employs TRBV2 and TRBJ1-1; D unresolved. This CDR3 comprises 14 residues. V gave up 2 bases and J gave up 2 bases, with 9 bases separating them. Germline assignment: CDR1 SNHLY and CDR2 FYNNEI. The CDR3 protein is CASSESAVNTEAFF. The DNA of the CDR3 is TGTGCCAGCAGTGAATCTGCAGTCAACACTGAAGCTTTCTTT.

J is TRBJ1-5 and V is TRBV6-6; D is perhaps TRBD1 (5 bases). The CDR3 sequence is 14 residues long. With 8 bases removed from V and 3 bases from J, the gap between germline ends came to 14 bases. CDR1 MNHNY and CDR2 SVGAGI come from the germline V gene (reference sequence). The CDR3 region has the DNA TGTGCCAGCCGTGGTCAGGGCCCCAATCAGCCCCAGCATTTT. It is translated as CASRGQGPNQPQHF.

This clone was recorded a few times. The genes are TRBV5-4 and TRBJ1-1; unclear D gene. Germline V gene data show CDR1 as SGHNT and CDR2 as YYREEE (reference sequence). Between the trimmed V and J ends, which lost 4 bases and 6 bases, there was a span of 7 bases. The CDR3 contains 11 residues. This CDR3 is CASSEGPEAFF. The CDR3 DNA reads as TGTGCCAGCAGCGAGGGCCCTGAAGCTTTCTTT. The full variable domain, with the rest looked up from reference TRBV5-4 and TRBJ1-1, is ETGVTQSPTHLIKTRGQQVTLRCSSQSGHNTVSWYQQALGQGPQFIFQYYREEENGRGNFPPRFSGLQFPNYSSELNVNALELDDSALYLCASSEGPEAFFGQGTRLTVV.

The rearrangement links TRBV25-1 to TRBJ2-7, with D perhaps TRBD1 (6 bases). CDR3 length: 13 residues. CDR1 is MGHDK, CDR2 SYGVNS, per germline. Trimming cost V 0 bases and J 6 bases, with 9 bases left between them. The CDR3 bases are TGTGCCAGCAGTGAATACCCAGGGGCCGAGCAGTACTTC. Its protein product is CASSEYPGAEQYF.

The chain joins TRBV19 to TRBJ2-1, with D unresolved. CDR1 is LNHDA, CDR2 SQIVND, per germline (reference sequence). This CDR3 has 13 residues. V lost 0 bases and J lost 5, with 5 bases in between. CDR3 amino acids: CASSIDPNNEQFF. CDR3 DNA sequence: TGTGCCAGTAGTATAGACCCTAACAATGAGCAGTTCTTC.

The chain has TRBV19 and TRBJ2-7; possibly TRBD1 for D (6 bases). The CDR3 sequence is 14 residues long. The ends were cut back, 1 base at V and 1 base at J, with 8 bases in the middle. Germline V gives CDR1 LNHDA, CDR2 SQIVND (reference sequence). CDR3 sequence (DNA): TGTGCCAGTAGTATAGGAGGGGGATCCTACGAGCAGTACTTC. Protein sequence: CASSIGGGSYEQYF.

V gene TRBV7-9 combines with J gene TRBJ1-4, with unresolved D. The V gene lost 5 bases and the J gene lost 4 bases, with 11 bases spanning the gap. Germline CDR1 and CDR2: SEHNR and FQNEAQ (reference sequence). This CDR3 region has 14 residues. The CDR3 sequence: CASSHPADNEKLFF. CDR3 DNA sequence: TGTGCCAGCAGCCACCCAGCAGATAATGAAAAACTGTTTTTT.

A single count supports this clone. The chain carries TRBV7-9 and TRBJ1-4; D uncertain. The CDR3 covers 14 residues. V was trimmed by 7 bases and J by 8 bases, leaving 17 bases between them. CDR1 is SEHNR and CDR2 is FQNEAQ in the germline V gene (reference sequence). Here the CDR3 DNA reads TGTGCCAGCACCCAGGAGAGGGCGCAAGAAAAACTGTTTTTT. As protein: CASTQERAQEKLFF.

The chain employs TRBV2 and TRBJ2-2; 8 bases agree with TRBD1. CDR3 size: 15 residues. In germline, CDR1 is SNHLY, CDR2 FYNNEI. The V gene end was trimmed by 5 bases and the J gene end by 6 bases; junction bases not matched to a gene: 8. Here the CDR3 DNA reads TGTGCCAGCAGTTCACGGACAGGGAATGCCGGGGAGCTGTTTTTT. It codes for CASSSRTGNAGELFF.

The gene calls are TRBV27 and TRBJ2-2; no firm D call. The germline V and J ends were trimmed by 6 bases and 8 bases, with 13 bases remaining between them. The CDR3 extends over 13 amino acids. From germline, CDR1 is MNHEY and CDR2 SMNVEV (reference sequence). In DNA form, the CDR3 reads TGTGCCAGCAGCCCCTCGGCGGCGGGGGAGCTGTTTTTT. Its protein product is CASSPSAAGELFF.

DNA for the CDR3: TGCGCCAGCAGCTTGGGGCGGGGCGGCTACACCTTC. Its protein is CASSLGRGGYTF. The rearrangement links TRBV5-1 to TRBJ1-2; D might be TRBD1 (5 bases). Germline V gene sequence: CDR1 SGHRS, CDR2 YFSETQ. Trimming stripped 0 bases from V and 8 bases from J, with 8 bases between. This CDR3 is 12 amino acids long.

The genes are TRBV15 and TRBJ1-2; 7 bases map to TRBD1. This CDR3 has 15 amino acids. J was trimmed by 3 bases and V by 5 bases; bases with no gene match: 9. Germline V gene data show CDR1 as LNHNV and CDR2 as YYDKDF (reference sequence). The CDR3: CATSFRTGTDYGYTF. In DNA form, the CDR3 reads TGTGCCACCAGCTTCCGAACCGGGACAGACTATGGCTACACCTTC.

The rearrangement links TRBV4-1 to TRBJ1-5; no definite D call. Trimming stripped 4 bases from V and 0 bases from J, with 10 bases between. The CDR3 has 15 amino acids. The germline gives CDR1 MGHRA, CDR2 YSYEKL. Here the CDR3 reads CASSRRRHSNQPQHF. As DNA, the CDR3 is TGCGCCAGCAGCCGGAGACGACATAGCAATCAGCCCCAGCATTTT.

The J gene is TRBJ2-7, the V gene TRBV6-1, with TRBD1 as a possible D gene (5 bases). Germline V lookup: CDR1 MNHNS, CDR2 SASEGT. The CDR3 length is 14 residues. With 6 bases removed from V and 3 bases from J, the gap between germline ends came to 15 bases. DNA of the CDR3: TGTGCCAGCAGCAGACAGCAGAAAGACTACGAGCAGTACTTC. Amino acid sequence: CASSRQQKDYEQYF.

This clone was recorded a few times. V gene TRBV5-4 combines with J gene TRBJ1-4; 7 bases line up with TRBD1. This CDR3 is 15 amino acids long. Germline CDR1 is SGHNT and CDR2 is YYREEE (reference sequence). The ends lost 2 bases at V and 7 bases at J; junction bases unmatched: 8. The CDR3 protein is CASSFWGQIGEKLFF. The CDR3 nucleotides are TGTGCCAGCAGCTTTTGGGGACAGATCGGTGAAAAACTGTTTTTT.

The V and J genes are TRBV9 and TRBJ2-4; 10 bases are shared with TRBD1. The CDR3 length is 15 residues. The junction had 8 bases not matched to a gene; V was cut back by 3 bases and J by 8 bases. In germline, CDR1 is SGDLS, CDR2 YYNGEE. The CDR3 loop is CASSETGGALDIQYF. CDR3 nucleotides: TGTGCCAGCAGCGAGACAGGGGGCGCATTGGACATTCAGTACTTC.

The genes are TRBV5-1 and TRBJ2-7; 7 nucleotides agree with TRBD2. V lost 5 bases to trimming and J lost 4 bases; unmatched junction nucleotides: 12. The CDR3 has 15 residues. Germline loops: CDR1 SGHRS, CDR2 YFSETQ. CDR3 region: CASRPLAGEGYEQYF. The CDR3 bases are TGCGCCAGCAGGCCCCTGGCGGGAGAAGGGTACGAGCAGTACTTC. Full variable domain (remainder filled in from reference TRBV5-1 and TRBJ2-7): KAGVTQTPRYLIKTRGQQVTLSCSPISGHRSVSWYQQTPGQGLQFLFEYFSETQRNKGNFPGRFSGRQFSNSRSEMNVSTLELGDSALYLCASRPLAGEGYEQYFGPGTRLTVT.

The chain uses TRBV29-1 and TRBJ2-7; 10 bases line up with TRBD1. This CDR3 region has 17 residues. The V gene end was trimmed by 3 bases and the J gene end by 0 bases; junction bases not matched to a gene: 11. Germline V gene lookup returns CDR1 SQVTM and CDR2 ANQGSEA. CDR3 coding DNA: TGCAGCGTTGAGATTGACAGGGGGCTAATCAACTCCTACGAGCAGTACTTC. This codes for CSVEIDRGLINSYEQYF.

This chain connects TRBV5-5 to TRBJ2-7; 7 nucleotides agree with TRBD1. This CDR3 has 14 residues. The ends lost 1 base at V and 3 bases at J; junction bases unmatched: 4. Germline V gene lookup returns CDR1 SGHKS and CDR2 YYEKEE (reference sequence). CDR3 protein: CASSLTGEIYEQYF. The CDR3 DNA is TGTGCCAGCAGCTTGACAGGGGAAATCTACGAGCAGTACTTC.

V is TRBV10-3 and J is TRBJ2-7; D unclear. Looked up from germline, CDR1 is ENHRY and CDR2 is SYGVKD. The germline V and J ends were trimmed by 0 bases and 1 base, with 7 bases remaining between them. The CDR3 has 14 amino acids. CDR3 in DNA: TGTGCCATCAGTGAGTCTGGAAAGTCCTACGAGCAGTACTTC. It is translated as CAISESGKSYEQYF.

This rearrangement joins TRBV4-1 to TRBJ1-5, with unresolved D. V lost 0 bases and J 0 bases, leaving 9 bases between the germline ends. The CDR3 has 16 amino acids. CDR1 is MGHRA and CDR2 is YSYEKL in the germline V gene. The CDR3 loop reads CASSQDSTYSNQPQHF. The CDR3, as DNA: TGCGCCAGCAGCCAAGACAGCACGTATAGCAATCAGCCCCAGCATTTT.

The rearrangement joins TRBV4-1 to TRBJ2-5; the match to TRBD1 covers 8 bases. The DNA end is more similar to TRBJ2-7, so the J call may be wrong. This CDR3 comprises 14 residues. Germline CDR1 and CDR2: MGHRA and YSYEKL. DNA for the CDR3: TGCGCCAGCAGCCCCGGACAGGGAGGCTACGAGCAGTACTTC. It encodes CASSPGQGGYEQYF.

The J gene is TRBJ2-4, the V gene TRBV4-1; 8 nucleotides align to TRBD1. The V and J ends lost 2 bases and 0 bases, in that order; junction bases with no gene match: 12. Germline CDR1 is MGHRA and CDR2 is YSYEKL. The CDR3 spans 19 residues. The CDR3 is CASSQYRGQVTLAKNIQYF. The CDR3 DNA is TGCGCCAGCAGCCAATACAGGGGACAGGTTACCTTAGCCAAAAACATTCAGTACTTC.

This rearrangement joins TRBV9 to TRBJ2-3; no reliable D call. Germline V gene sequence: CDR1 SGDLS, CDR2 YYNGEE. V was shortened by 1 base and J by 1 base, with 4 bases between the two germline ends. CDR3 length: 13 amino acids. CDR3 nucleotides: TGTGCCAGCAGCGTACATGGCACAGATACGCAGTATTTT. Translating gives CASSVHGTDTQYF.

The genes are TRBV2 and TRBJ1-3; a possible D gene is TRBD1 (5 bases). From germline, CDR1 is SNHLY and CDR2 FYNNEI. Between the trimmed V and J ends, which lost 4 bases and 4 bases, there was a span of 8 bases. The CDR3 runs 13 residues. Written as DNA, the CDR3 is TGTGCCAGCAGTGCAGGGCCCGGAAACACCATATATTTT. Translation gives CASSAGPGNTIYF.

This chain connects TRBV7-3 to TRBJ2-1, with 12 bases identical to TRBD2. J gave up 10 bases and V 3 bases, and 7 bases lay outside the gene matches. Germline V gene data show CDR1 as SGHTA and CDR2 as FQGTGA. The CDR3 consists of 15 residues. The CDR3 protein is CASSFLAGGQSEQFF. The CDR3 DNA follows: TGTGCCAGCAGCTTCCTAGCGGGAGGGCAAAGCGAGCAGTTCTTC.